This is a list of T cell receptor beta chains from one sample in a study of identical twins. Each CDR3 protein is one row after TCRdb ran MiXCR on the 5' RACE reads. The data contain roughly 720,000 distinct CDR3 sequences, about 18% of them seen just once; the ten biggest clones take up about 12%. This sample was shared with a second study, whose subject was T cells expressing NK-cell markers.

Specimen: PBMCs. The receptors were gathered from a woman under 30 in good health. Each CDR3 is given with its conserved first and last residue. The order of the fields is CDR3 DNA, CDR3 protein, J gene, V gene, D gene, clone size. D genes are given only for firm matches. Clone size appears in some rows only: once, few, many, or a class for an expanded clone.

CDR3nt: TGCAGTGCTGAAAAATCGGGCCACGGCTATGGCTACACCTTC
CDR3aa: CSAEKSGHGYGYTF
j_gene: TRBJ1-2
v_gene: TRBV20-1
d_gene: NA
abundance: few

CDR3nt: TGTGCCAGCAGCTTAGGCCTCGGCAGGGGGGGCTACAATGAGCAGTTCTTC
CDR3aa: CASSLGLGRGGYNEQFF
j_gene: TRBJ2-1
v_gene: TRBV7-2
d_gene: NA
abundance: NA

CDR3nt: TGCGCCGCAGGGTCTGACGAGCAGTACTTC
CDR3aa: CAAGSDEQYF
j_gene: TRBJ2-7
v_gene: TRBV4-3
d_gene: NA
abundance: NA

CDR3nt: TGTGCCGGCCGACGGGTAGATATCGGGGAGCTGTTTTTT
CDR3aa: CAGRRVDIGELFF
j_gene: TRBJ2-2
v_gene: TRBV7-9
d_gene: NA
abundance: NA

CDR3nt: TGTGCCAGCAGTTTACGACACCTTAATCAGCCCCAGCATTTT
CDR3aa: CASSLRHLNQPQHF
j_gene: TRBJ1-5
v_gene: TRBV12-3/TRBV12-4
d_gene: NA
abundance: many

CDR3nt: TGTGCCAGCGATCGGGGGATCTCTGGAAACACCATATATTTT
CDR3aa: CASDRGISGNTIYF
j_gene: TRBJ1-3
v_gene: TRBV12-3/TRBV12-4
d_gene: NA
abundance: many

CDR3nt: TGTGCCAGCAGCCCGGGAGGTAGCGGGAGAGTATTTGGTGAGCAGTTCTTC
CDR3aa: CASSPGGSGRVFGEQFF
j_gene: TRBJ2-1
v_gene: TRBV3-1
d_gene: TRBD2
abundance: few

CDR3nt: TGTGCCAGCAGTTCCTGGTCAGGGGACGAGCAGTACTTC
CDR3aa: CASSSWSGDEQYF
j_gene: TRBJ2-7
v_gene: TRBV6-5
d_gene: NA
abundance: NA

CDR3nt: TGTGCCAGTTACAGTGCCTCGCGCACAGATACGCAGTATTTT
CDR3aa: CASYSASRTDTQYF
j_gene: TRBJ2-3
v_gene: TRBV6-1
d_gene: NA
abundance: NA

CDR3nt: TGTGCCAGCAGTTACTATCAGGCGGCCCAGCATTTT
CDR3aa: CASSYYQAAQHF
j_gene: TRBJ1-5
v_gene: TRBV6-2/TRBV6-3
d_gene: NA
abundance: few

CDR3nt: TGTGCCAGCAGCCCACCGGACCTGGGCTACAATGAGCAGTTCTTC
CDR3aa: CASSPPDLGYNEQFF
j_gene: TRBJ2-1
v_gene: TRBV9
d_gene: NA
abundance: few

CDR3nt: TGTGCCAGCAGTTGGGCTTCGGGGGAACAAGCTTTCTTT
CDR3aa: CASSWASGEQAFF
j_gene: TRBJ1-1
v_gene: TRBV27
d_gene: NA
abundance: NA

CDR3nt: TGTGCCAGCCGTGGATGGACTGAAGCTTTCTTT
CDR3aa: CASRGWTEAFF
j_gene: TRBJ1-1
v_gene: TRBV6-2/TRBV6-3
d_gene: NA
abundance: NA

CDR3nt: TGCAGTGCCCGAGACTACAGGAATCCCAATGAGCAGTTCTTC
CDR3aa: CSARDYRNPNEQFF
j_gene: TRBJ2-1
v_gene: TRBV20-1
d_gene: NA
abundance: NA

CDR3nt: TGTGCCAGCAGCTCGGCCTCTGGGACAGGGGGCTACGAGCAGTACTTC
CDR3aa: CASSSASGTGGYEQYF
j_gene: TRBJ2-7
v_gene: TRBV7-2
d_gene: TRBD1
abundance: few

CDR3nt: TGTGCCAGCCTCGCAGCGGGGGCAAACAATGAGCAGTTCTTC
CDR3aa: CASLAAGANNEQFF
j_gene: TRBJ2-1
v_gene: TRBV27
d_gene: TRBD2
abundance: NA

CDR3nt: TGTGCCACAAAGGGCGGGACAGGGGAAGGTGAGCAGTACTTC
CDR3aa: CATKGGTGEGEQYF
j_gene: TRBJ2-7
v_gene: TRBV19
d_gene: TRBD1
abundance: few